This paragraph covers one T cell receptor (beta chain) sequence. The antigen is undetermined. After removal of 2 bases from V and 2 bases from J, the junction contained 9 bases not matched to a gene. From germline, CDR1 is GTSNPN and CDR2 SVGIG (reference sequence). This CDR3 region has 16 residues. The study reverse transcribed the entire isolated RNA, so it sequenced expressed TCRB transcripts. TCRdb keeps only in-frame clones here, not all; method: immunoSEQ multiplex PCR. The sample yields about 620,000 clones, around a sixth seen once. The source of the sample is a study of beta chain features in type 1 diabetes. The study's findings and limits: When Type 1 diabetes patients were examined, their TCRB CDR3s proved moderately but significantly shorter in all four CD4+ subsets. Insertions at VDJ junctions were less frequent in type 1 diabetes patients. These patients also deleted more nucleotides at the same junctions.

V usage is TRBV30 and J usage is TRBJ2-7; 10 bases line up with TRBD1. The sequence was collected from a man aged 18 to 35 in good health. Source material: naive CD4+ T cells from blood. The CDR3 protein is CAWSMGIGTGAYEQYF. As DNA, the CDR3 is TGTGCCTGGAGTATGGGGATAGGGACAGGGGCCTACGAGCAGTACTTC.